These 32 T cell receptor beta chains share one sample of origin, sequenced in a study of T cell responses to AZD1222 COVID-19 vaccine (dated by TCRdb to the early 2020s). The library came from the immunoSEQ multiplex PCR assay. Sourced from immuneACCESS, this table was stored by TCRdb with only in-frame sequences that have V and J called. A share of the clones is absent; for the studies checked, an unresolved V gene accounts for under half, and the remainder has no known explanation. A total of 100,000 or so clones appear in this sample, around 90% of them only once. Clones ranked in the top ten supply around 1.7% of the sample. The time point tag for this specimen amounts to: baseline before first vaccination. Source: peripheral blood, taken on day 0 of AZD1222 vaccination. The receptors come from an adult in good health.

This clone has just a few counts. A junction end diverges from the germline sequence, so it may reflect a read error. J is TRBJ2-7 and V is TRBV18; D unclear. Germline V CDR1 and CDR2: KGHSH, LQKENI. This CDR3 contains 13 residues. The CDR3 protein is CASTPGLTYEQYF. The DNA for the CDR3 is TGTGCCAGCACACCGGGTCTGACCTACGAGCAGTACTTC.

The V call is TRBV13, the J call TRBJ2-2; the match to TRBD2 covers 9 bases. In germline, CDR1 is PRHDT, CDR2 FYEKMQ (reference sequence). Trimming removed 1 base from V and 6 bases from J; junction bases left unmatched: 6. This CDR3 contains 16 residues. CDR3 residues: CASSLEGSGRPGELFF. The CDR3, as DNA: TGTGCCAGCAGCTTAGAAGGTAGCGGGAGACCCGGGGAGCTGTTTTTT.

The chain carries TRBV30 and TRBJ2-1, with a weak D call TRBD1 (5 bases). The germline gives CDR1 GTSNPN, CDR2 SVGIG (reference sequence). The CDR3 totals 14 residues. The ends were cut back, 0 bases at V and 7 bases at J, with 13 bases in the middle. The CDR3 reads CAWSVMDINNEQFF. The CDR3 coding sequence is TGTGCCTGGAGTGTAATGGACATAAATAATGAGCAGTTCTTC.

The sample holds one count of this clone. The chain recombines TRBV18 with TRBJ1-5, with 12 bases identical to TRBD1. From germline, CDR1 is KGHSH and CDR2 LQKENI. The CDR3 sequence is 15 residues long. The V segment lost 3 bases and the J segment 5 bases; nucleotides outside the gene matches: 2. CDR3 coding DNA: TGTGCCAGCTCACCGGGACAGGGGGCTTATCAGCCCCAGCATTTT. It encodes CASSPGQGAYQPQHF.

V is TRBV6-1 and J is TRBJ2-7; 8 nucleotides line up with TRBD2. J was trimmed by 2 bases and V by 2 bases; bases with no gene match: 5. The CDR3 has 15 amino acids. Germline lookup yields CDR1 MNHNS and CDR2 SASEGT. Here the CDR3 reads CASSERISGAYEQYF. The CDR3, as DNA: TGTGCCAGCAGTGAAAGGATTAGCGGGGCCTACGAGCAGTACTTC.

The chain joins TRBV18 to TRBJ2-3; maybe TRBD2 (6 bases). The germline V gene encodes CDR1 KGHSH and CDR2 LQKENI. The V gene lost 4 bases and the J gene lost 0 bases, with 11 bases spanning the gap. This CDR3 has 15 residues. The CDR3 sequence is CASSREVGSTDTQYF. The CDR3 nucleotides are TGTGCCAGCTCACGGGAGGTAGGGAGCACAGATACGCAGTATTTT.

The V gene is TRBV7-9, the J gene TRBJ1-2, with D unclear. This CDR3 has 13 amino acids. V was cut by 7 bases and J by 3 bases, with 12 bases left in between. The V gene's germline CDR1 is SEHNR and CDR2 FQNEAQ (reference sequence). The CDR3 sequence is CASTLGPYYGYTF. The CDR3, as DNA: TGTGCCAGCACCCTCGGACCCTACTATGGCTACACCTTC.

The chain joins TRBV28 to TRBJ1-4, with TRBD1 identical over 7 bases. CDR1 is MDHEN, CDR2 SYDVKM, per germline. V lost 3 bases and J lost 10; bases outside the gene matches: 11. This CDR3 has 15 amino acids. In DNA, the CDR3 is TGTGCCAGCAGTTTCATAACACAGGGGTGGGGAAAACTGTTTTTT. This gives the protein CASSFITQGWGKLFF.

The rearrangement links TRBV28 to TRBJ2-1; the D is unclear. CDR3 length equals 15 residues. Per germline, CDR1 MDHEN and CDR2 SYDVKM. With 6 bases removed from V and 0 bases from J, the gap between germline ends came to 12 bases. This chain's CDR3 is CASRRRESSYNEQFF. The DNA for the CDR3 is TGTGCCAGCAGGCGTAGAGAAAGCTCCTACAATGAGCAGTTCTTC.

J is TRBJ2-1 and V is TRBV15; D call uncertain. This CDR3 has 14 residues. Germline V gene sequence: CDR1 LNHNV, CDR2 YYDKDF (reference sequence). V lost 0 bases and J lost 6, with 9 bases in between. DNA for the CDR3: TGTGCCACCAGCAGAGAATTGAGTGTCAATGAGCAGTTCTTC. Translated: CATSRELSVNEQFF.

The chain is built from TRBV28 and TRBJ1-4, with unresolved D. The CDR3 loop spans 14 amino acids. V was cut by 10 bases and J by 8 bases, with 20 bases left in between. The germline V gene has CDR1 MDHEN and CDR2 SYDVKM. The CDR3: CATYPGGVKEKLFF. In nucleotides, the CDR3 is TGTGCCACCTACCCGGGCGGGGTTAAAGAAAAACTGTTTTTT.

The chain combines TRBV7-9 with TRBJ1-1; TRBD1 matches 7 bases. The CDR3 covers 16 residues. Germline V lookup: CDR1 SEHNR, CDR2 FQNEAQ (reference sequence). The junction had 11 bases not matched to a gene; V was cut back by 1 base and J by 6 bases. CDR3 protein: CASSLGTGVRTAEAFF. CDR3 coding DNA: TGTGCCAGCAGCTTAGGTACAGGGGTACGAACGGCTGAAGCTTTCTTT.

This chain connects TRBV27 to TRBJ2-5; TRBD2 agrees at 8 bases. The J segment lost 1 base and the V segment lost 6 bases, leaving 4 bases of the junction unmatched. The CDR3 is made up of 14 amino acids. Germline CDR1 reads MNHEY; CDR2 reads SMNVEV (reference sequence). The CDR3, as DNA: TGTGCCAGCAGGCCGGGGGGGTCCCAAGAGACCCAGTACTTC. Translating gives CASRPGGSQETQYF.

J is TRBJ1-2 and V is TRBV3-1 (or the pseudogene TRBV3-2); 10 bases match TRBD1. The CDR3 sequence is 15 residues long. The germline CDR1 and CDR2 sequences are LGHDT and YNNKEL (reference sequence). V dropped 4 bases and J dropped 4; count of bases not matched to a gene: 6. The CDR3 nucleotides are TGTGCCAGCAGCCCCCGGACAGGGGGATTCTATGGCTACACCTTC. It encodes CASSPRTGGFYGYTF.

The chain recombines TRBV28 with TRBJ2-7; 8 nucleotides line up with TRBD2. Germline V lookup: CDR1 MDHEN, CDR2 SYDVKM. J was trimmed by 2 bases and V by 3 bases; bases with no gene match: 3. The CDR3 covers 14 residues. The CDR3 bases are TGTGCCAGCAGTTTTCAAGCGGGAGCCTACGAGCAGTACTTC. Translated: CASSFQAGAYEQYF.

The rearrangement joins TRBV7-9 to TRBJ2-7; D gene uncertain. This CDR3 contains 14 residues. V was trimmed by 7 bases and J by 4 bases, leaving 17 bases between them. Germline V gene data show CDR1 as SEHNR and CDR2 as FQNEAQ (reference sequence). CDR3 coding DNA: TGTGCCAGCACCCCCGGAAATCCGACGTACGAGCAGTACTTC. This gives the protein CASTPGNPTYEQYF.

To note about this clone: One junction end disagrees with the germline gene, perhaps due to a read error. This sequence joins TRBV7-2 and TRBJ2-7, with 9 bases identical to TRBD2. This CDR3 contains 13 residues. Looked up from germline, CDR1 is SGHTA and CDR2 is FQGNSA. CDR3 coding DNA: TGTGCCAGCAGCTTAGGGTTAGCGGGGGAACAGCACTTC. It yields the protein CASSLGLAGEQHF. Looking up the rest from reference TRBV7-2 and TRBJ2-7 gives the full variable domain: GAGVSQSPSNKVTEKGKDVELRCDPISGHTALYWYRQSLGQGLEFLIYFQGNSAPDKSGLPSDRFSAERTGGSVSTLTIQRTQQEDSAVYLCASSLGLAGEQHFGPGTRLTVT.

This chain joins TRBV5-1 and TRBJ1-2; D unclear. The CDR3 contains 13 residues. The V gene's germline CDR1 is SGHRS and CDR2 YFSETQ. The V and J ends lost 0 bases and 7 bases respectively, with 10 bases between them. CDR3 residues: CASSLEPRGGYTF. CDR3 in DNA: TGCGCCAGCAGCTTGGAACCACGAGGTGGCTACACCTTC.

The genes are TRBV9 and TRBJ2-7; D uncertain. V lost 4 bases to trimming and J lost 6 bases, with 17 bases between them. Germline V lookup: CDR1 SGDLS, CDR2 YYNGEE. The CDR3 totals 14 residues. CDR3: CASSTTPFPSEQYF. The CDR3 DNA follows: TGTGCCAGCAGCACTACCCCATTCCCCTCCGAGCAGTACTTC. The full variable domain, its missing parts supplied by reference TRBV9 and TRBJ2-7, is DSGVTQTPKHLITATGQRVTLRCSPRSGDLSVYWYQQSLDQGLQFLIQYYNGEERAKGNILERFSAQQFPDLHSELNLSSLELGDSALYFCASSTTPFPSEQYFGPGTRLTVT.

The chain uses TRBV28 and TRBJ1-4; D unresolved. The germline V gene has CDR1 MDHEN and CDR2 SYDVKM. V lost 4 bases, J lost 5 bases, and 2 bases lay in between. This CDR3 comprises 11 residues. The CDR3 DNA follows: TGTGCCAGCAGTTACAATGAAAAACTGTTTTTT. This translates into CASSYNEKLFF.

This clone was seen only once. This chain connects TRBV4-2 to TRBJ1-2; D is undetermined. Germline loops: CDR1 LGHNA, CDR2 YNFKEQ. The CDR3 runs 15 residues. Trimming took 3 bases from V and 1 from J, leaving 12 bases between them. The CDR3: CASSQRLGNNYGYTF. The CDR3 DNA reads TGTGCCAGCAGCCAGAGGTTGGGCAATAACTATGGCTACACCTTC.

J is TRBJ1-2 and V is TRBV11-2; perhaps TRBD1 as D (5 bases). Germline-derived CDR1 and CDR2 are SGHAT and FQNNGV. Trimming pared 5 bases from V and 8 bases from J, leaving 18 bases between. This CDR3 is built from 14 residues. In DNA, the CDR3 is TGTGCCAGCAGCCCGAGAGTAGGGACGTTGGGCTACACCTTC. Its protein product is CASSPRVGTLGYTF. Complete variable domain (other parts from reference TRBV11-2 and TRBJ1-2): EAGVAQSPRYKIIEKRQSVAFWCNPISGHATLYWYQQILGQGPKLLIQFQNNGVVDDSQLPKDRFSAERLKGVDSTLKIQPAKLEDSAVYLCASSPRVGTLGYTFGSGTRLTVV.

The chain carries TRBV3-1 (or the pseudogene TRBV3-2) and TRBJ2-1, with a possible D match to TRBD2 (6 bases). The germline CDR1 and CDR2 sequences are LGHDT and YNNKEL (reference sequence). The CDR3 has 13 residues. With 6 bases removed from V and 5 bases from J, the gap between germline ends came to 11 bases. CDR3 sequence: CASRSWEDNEQFF. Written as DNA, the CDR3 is TGTGCCAGCAGGTCCTGGGAGGACAATGAGCAGTTCTTC.

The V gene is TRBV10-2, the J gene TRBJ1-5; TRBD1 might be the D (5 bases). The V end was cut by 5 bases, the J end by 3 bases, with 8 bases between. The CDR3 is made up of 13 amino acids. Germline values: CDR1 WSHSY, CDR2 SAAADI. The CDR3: CASSSGTNQPQHF. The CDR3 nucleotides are TGCGCCAGCAGTTCTGGGACCAATCAGCCCCAGCATTTT.

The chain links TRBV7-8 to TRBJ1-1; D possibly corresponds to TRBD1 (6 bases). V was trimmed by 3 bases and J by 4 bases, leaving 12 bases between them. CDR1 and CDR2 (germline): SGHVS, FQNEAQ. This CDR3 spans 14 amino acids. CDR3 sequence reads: CASSLQGLGTEAFF. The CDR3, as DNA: TGTGCCAGCAGCTTGCAGGGGTTGGGCACTGAAGCTTTCTTT.

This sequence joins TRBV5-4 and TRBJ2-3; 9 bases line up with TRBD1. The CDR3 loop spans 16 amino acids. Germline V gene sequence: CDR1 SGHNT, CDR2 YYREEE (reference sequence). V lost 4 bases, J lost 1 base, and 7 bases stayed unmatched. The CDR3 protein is CASSSPGQGGTDTQYF. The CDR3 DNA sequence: TGTGCCAGCAGCAGCCCGGGACAGGGAGGCACAGATACGCAGTATTTT.

This CDR3 is CASKLQGAIGNTEAFF. The CDR3, as DNA: TGTGCCAGCAAACTCCAGGGGGCCATTGGTAACACTGAAGCTTTCTTT. The chain uses TRBV28 and TRBJ1-1; 8 bases align to TRBD1. Trimming removed 7 bases from V and 2 bases from J; junction bases left unmatched: 12. This CDR3 has 16 residues. Germline assignment: CDR1 MDHEN and CDR2 SYDVKM.

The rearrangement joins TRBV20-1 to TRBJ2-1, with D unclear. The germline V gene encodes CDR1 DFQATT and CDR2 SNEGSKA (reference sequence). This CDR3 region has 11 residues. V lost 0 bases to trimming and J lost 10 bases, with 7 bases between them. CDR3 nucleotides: TGCAGTGCTAGAGAGGAAACCGAGCAGTTCTTC. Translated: CSAREETEQFF.

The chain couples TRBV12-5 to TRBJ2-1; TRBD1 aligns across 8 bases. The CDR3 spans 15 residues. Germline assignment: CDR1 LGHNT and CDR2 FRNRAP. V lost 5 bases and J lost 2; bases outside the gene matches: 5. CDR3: CASGLGQVAYNEQFF. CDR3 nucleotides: TGTGCTAGTGGTCTGGGACAGGTGGCCTACAATGAGCAGTTCTTC.

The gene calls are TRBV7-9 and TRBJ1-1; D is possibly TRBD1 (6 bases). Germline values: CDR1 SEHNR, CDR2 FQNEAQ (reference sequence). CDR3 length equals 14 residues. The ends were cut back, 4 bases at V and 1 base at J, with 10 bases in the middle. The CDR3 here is CASSSQQGNTEAFF. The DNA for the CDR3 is TGTGCCAGCAGCTCGCAACAGGGGAACACTGAAGCTTTCTTT.

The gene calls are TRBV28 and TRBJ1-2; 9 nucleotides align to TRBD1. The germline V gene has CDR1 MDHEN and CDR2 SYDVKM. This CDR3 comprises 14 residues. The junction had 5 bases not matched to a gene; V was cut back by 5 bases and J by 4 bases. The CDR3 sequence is CASSRDRDTYGYTF. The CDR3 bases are TGTGCCAGCAGTAGGGACAGGGACACCTATGGCTACACCTTC.

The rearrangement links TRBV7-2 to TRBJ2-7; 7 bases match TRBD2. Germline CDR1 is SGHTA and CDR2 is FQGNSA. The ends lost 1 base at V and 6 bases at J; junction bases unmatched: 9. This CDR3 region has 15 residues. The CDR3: CASSLVGGGPSEQYF. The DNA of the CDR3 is TGTGCCAGCAGCTTAGTGGGGGGAGGGCCTTCCGAGCAGTACTTC.